A selection of T cell receptor beta chains follows, all from one sample in a study of graft-versus-host responses after intestinal transplantation. The antigens these receptors bind are not known. Assay: immunoSEQ multiplex PCR; the TCRdb copy retains only in-frame clones and omits some. The sample lists about 120,000 clones, around 95% occurring once. Material: unstimulated CD8+ T cells sorted from spleen or lymph node cells, obtained before intestinal transplant. Receptor source: a human donor who received an intestinal transplant. Both conserved end residues are part of each CDR3. A D gene is named only where the DNA matches it firmly. A clone size is listed for some rows: how often the clone was seen (once, few, many), or a class if it is expanded.

abundance: -
j_gene: TRBJ2-1
d_gene: -
v_gene: TRBV6-5
CDR3aa: CASNTGQFPYNEQFF
CDR3nt: TGTGCCAGCAACACTGGACAGTTTCCCTACAATGAGCAGTTCTTC

abundance: -
j_gene: TRBJ2-7
d_gene: -
v_gene: TRBV7-9
CDR3aa: CASSYGDPYEQYF
CDR3nt: TGTGCCAGCAGCTATGGGGATCCCTACGAGCAGTACTTC

abundance: -
j_gene: TRBJ2-1
d_gene: TRBD2
v_gene: TRBV7-9
CDR3aa: CASSLEPSGRVVNEQFF
CDR3nt: TGTGCCAGCAGCTTAGAGCCTAGCGGGAGGGTAGTAAATGAGCAGTTCTTC

abundance: -
j_gene: TRBJ2-2
d_gene: -
v_gene: TRBV7-2
CDR3aa: CAKRTNNTGELFF
CDR3nt: TGTGCCAAGAGGACAAACAACACCGGGGAGCTGTTTTTT

abundance: -
j_gene: TRBJ2-3
d_gene: TRBD2
v_gene: TRBV28
CDR3aa: CASSSRLAGGPGTDTQYF
CDR3nt: TGTGCCAGCAGTTCACGACTAGCGGGAGGGCCCGGCACAGATACGCAGTATTTT

abundance: -
j_gene: TRBJ1-1
d_gene: -
v_gene: TRBV6-6
CDR3aa: CATSSGPAFF
CDR3nt: TGTGCCACCAGCAGCGGGCCTGCTTTCTTT

abundance: -
j_gene: TRBJ2-7
d_gene: TRBD2
v_gene: TRBV7-9
CDR3aa: CASSFSGSTAEQYF
CDR3nt: TGTGCCAGCAGCTTCAGCGGGAGTACTGCCGAGCAGTACTTC

abundance: -
j_gene: TRBJ1-5
d_gene: -
v_gene: TRBV7-9
CDR3aa: CASSLEGDNQPQHF
CDR3nt: TGTGCCAGCAGTTTGGAGGGAGACAATCAGCCCCAGCATTTT

abundance: -
j_gene: TRBJ2-1
d_gene: -
v_gene: TRBV29-1
CDR3aa: CSVFETSWNEQFF
CDR3nt: TGCAGCGTTTTCGAGACTTCGTGGAATGAGCAGTTCTTC

abundance: -
j_gene: TRBJ2-7
d_gene: -
v_gene: TRBV9
CDR3aa: CASSVGGSSYEQYF
CDR3nt: TGTGCCAGCAGCGTAGGGGGGAGCTCCTACGAGCAGTACTTC

abundance: few
j_gene: TRBJ2-2
d_gene: -
v_gene: TRBV27
CDR3aa: CASSLNTGELFF
CDR3nt: TGTGCCAGCAGTCTCAACACCGGGGAGCTGTTTTTT

abundance: -
j_gene: TRBJ2-1
d_gene: TRBD2
v_gene: TRBV4-1
CDR3aa: CASSQASGTYNEQFF
CDR3nt: TGCGCCAGCAGCCAAGCTAGCGGGACCTACAATGAGCAGTTCTTC

abundance: -
j_gene: TRBJ2-1
d_gene: -
v_gene: TRBV28
CDR3aa: CASVQGSWNEQFF
CDR3nt: TGTGCCAGCGTCCAGGGAAGTTGGAATGAGCAGTTCTTC

abundance: -
j_gene: TRBJ2-3
d_gene: TRBD2
v_gene: TRBV28
CDR3aa: CASSFWGEGLAELTDTQYF
CDR3nt: TGTGCCAGCAGTTTTTGGGGGGAGGGACTAGCGGAGCTCACAGATACGCAGTATTTT

abundance: -
j_gene: TRBJ1-2
d_gene: TRBD1
v_gene: TRBV28
CDR3aa: CASSGRDRGNYGYTF
CDR3nt: TGTGCCAGCAGTGGTCGGGACAGGGGAAACTATGGCTACACCTTC

abundance: -
j_gene: TRBJ2-7
d_gene: TRBD1
v_gene: TRBV5-4
CDR3aa: CASSMGQGTSYEQYF
CDR3nt: TGTGCCAGCAGCATGGGACAGGGGACGTCCTACGAGCAGTACTTC

abundance: -
j_gene: TRBJ1-4
d_gene: -
v_gene: TRBV4-1
CDR3aa: CASSQEKAGSNEKLFF
CDR3nt: TGCGCCAGCAGCCAAGAAAAAGCGGGATCTAATGAAAAACTGTTTTTT

abundance: -
j_gene: TRBJ1-2
d_gene: TRBD1
v_gene: TRBV2
CDR3aa: CASRGGQGAWECYTF
CDR3nt: TGTGCCAGCAGAGGGGGACAGGGAGCCTGGGAGTGCTACACCTTC

abundance: -
j_gene: TRBJ1-4
d_gene: TRBD1
v_gene: TRBV30
CDR3aa: CAWSPGQGPEKLFF
CDR3nt: TGTGCCTGGAGTCCGGGACAGGGCCCTGAAAAACTGTTTTTT

abundance: -
j_gene: TRBJ2-1
d_gene: TRBD2
v_gene: TRBV19
CDR3aa: CASTGGAYNEQFF
CDR3nt: TGTGCCAGTACGGGGGGAGCTTACAATGAGCAGTTCTTC

abundance: -
j_gene: TRBJ2-3
d_gene: TRBD1
v_gene: TRBV7-8
CDR3aa: CASSAVTGADTQYF
CDR3nt: TGTGCCAGCAGCGCTGTTACAGGGGCAGATACGCAGTATTTT

abundance: -
j_gene: TRBJ1-3
d_gene: -
v_gene: TRBV6-6
CDR3aa: CASSSQGSGNTIYF
CDR3nt: TGTGCCAGCAGTTCACAGGGTTCTGGAAACACCATATATTTT

abundance: -
j_gene: TRBJ2-1
d_gene: TRBD1
v_gene: TRBV19
CDR3aa: CASRGGQGIGNEQFF
CDR3nt: TGTGCCAGTAGAGGGGGACAGGGTATAGGAAATGAGCAGTTCTTC